The T cell receptor beta chain under discussion was sequenced for a study of T cells in Graves' hyperthyroidism and ophthalmopathy. What was amplified from RNA transcripts were TCR beta CDR3 regions. HTBI primers were employed in a first-round RT-PCR of the TCR CDR3. TCRdb re-analysed the multiplex PCR reads in MiXCR, keeping a single row per CDR3 protein. The table lists about 520,000 distinct CDR3 sequences, roughly a quarter of them singletons, with about 11% in the top ten. There are many counts of this clonotype. Under 3 months was the duration of disease in ophthalmopathy patients, who also had a Clinical Activity Score of at least 3 and a NOSPECS grade of at least 4. The PBMCs were taken from approximately 11 ml of fresh peripheral blood. Per germline, CDR1 ENHRY and CDR2 SYGVKD. Trimming took 6 bases from V and 3 from J, leaving 18 bases between them. The CDR3 is made up of 15 amino acids.

Sequencing used blood. The chain is built from TRBV10-3 and TRBJ2-7, with D perhaps TRBD2 (6 bases). The origin of this receptor is a woman in her thirties with Graves' ophthalmopathy. The CDR3 loop reads CAIRARTPGVYEQYF. CDR3 DNA sequence: TGTGCCATCAGGGCTCGGACCCCGGGGGTCTACGAGCAGTACTTC.